The subject of this entry is one T cell receptor beta chain. This sample is part of a study of technical replicates of blood from a handful of donors. The V segment lost 3 bases and the J segment 6 bases; nucleotides outside the gene matches: 7. CDR3 length: 15 residues. Per the germline V gene, CDR1 is SGHKS and CDR2 is YYEKEE (reference sequence). Some clones are missing from TCRdb's copy, which holds only in-frame ones; the method was immunoSEQ multiplex PCR. The sample comprises under 85,000 clones, 92% of which are singletons, and over 0.35% rests with the top ten. The sample consisted of T cells isolated from PBMCs. The clonotype originates from a human donor in good health. This chain joins TRBV5-5 and TRBJ1-1, with 11 bases lining up with TRBD1. The CDR3 DNA follows: TGTGCCAGCAGCTGGACAGGGGGCTTGAGTGCTGAAGCTTTCTTT. Translating it yields CASSWTGGLSAEAFF.